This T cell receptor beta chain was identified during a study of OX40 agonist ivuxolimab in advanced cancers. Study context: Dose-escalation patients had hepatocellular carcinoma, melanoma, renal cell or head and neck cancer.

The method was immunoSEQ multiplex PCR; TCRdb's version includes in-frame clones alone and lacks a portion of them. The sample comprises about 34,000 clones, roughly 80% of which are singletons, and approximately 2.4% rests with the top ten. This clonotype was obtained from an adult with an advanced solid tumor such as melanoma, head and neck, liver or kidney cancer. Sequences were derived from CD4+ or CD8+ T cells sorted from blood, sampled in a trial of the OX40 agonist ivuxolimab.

The CDR3 spells CASSSSYEQYF. CDR3 in DNA: TGTGCCAGTAGCAGCTCCTACGAGCAGTACTTC. This chain joins TRBV28 and TRBJ2-7; D uncertain. V lost 9 bases and J lost 0, with 6 bases in between. Germline-derived CDR1 and CDR2 are MDHEN and SYDVKM. This CDR3 contains 11 residues.